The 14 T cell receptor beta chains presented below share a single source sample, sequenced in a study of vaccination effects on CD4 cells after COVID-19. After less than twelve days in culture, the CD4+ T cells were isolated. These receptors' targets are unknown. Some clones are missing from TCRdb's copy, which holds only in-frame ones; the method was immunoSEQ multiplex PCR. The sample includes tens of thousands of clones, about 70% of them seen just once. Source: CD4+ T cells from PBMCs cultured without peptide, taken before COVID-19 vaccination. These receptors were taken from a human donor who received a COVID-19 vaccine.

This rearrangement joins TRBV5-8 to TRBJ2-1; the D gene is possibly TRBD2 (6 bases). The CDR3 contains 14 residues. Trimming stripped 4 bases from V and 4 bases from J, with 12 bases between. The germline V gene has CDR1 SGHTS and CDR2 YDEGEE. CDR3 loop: CASSPGVAYNEQFF. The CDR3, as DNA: TGTGCCAGCAGCCCGGGAGTTGCGTACAATGAGCAGTTCTTC.

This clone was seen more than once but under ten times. The CDR3 DNA follows: TGTGCCAGCAGTTTAAAAAGGGTTACTGAAGCTTTCTTT. It is translated as CASSLKRVTEAFF. The J gene is TRBJ1-1, the V gene TRBV28; D gene ambiguous. The CDR3 sequence is 13 residues long. The V gene's germline CDR1 is MDHEN and CDR2 SYDVKM. The germline V and J ends were trimmed by 2 bases and 5 bases, with 9 bases remaining between them. The full variable domain, its missing parts supplied by reference TRBV28 and TRBJ1-1, is DVKVTQSSRYLVKRTGEKVFLECVQDMDHENMFWYRQDPGLGLRLIYFSYDVKMKEKGDIPEGYSVSREKKERFSLILESASTNQTSMYLCASSLKRVTEAFFGQGTRLTVV.

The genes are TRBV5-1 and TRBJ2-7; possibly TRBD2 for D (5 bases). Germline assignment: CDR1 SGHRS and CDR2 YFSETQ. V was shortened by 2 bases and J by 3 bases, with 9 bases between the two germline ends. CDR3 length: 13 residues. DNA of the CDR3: TGCGCCAGCAGCTTAGCGGACGGCTACGAGCAGTACTTC. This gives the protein CASSLADGYEQYF.

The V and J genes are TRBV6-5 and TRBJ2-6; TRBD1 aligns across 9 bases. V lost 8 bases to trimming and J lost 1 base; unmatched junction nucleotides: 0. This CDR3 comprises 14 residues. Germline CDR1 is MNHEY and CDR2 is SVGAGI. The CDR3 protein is CASGTGSGANVLTF. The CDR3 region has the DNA TGTGCCAGCGGGACAGGGTCTGGGGCCAACGTCCTGACTTTC.

The CDR3 region has the DNA TGTGCCAGCTCACCACAGGGACGGGCAAATAATTCACCCCTCCACTTT. This codes for CASSPQGRANNSPLHF. The rearrangement uses TRBV18 and TRBJ1-6; possible D gene TRBD1, 5 bases. The germline CDR1 and CDR2 sequences are KGHSH and LQKENI. The V end lost 1 base, the J end lost 5 bases, and 12 bases lay between the germline ends. This CDR3 contains 16 residues.

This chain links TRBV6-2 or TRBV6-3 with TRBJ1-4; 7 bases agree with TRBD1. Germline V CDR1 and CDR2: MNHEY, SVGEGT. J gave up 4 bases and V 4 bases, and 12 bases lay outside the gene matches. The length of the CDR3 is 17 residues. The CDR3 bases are TGTGCCAGCAGTTTCCTCCTCCGGGACAGCGGTAATGAAAAACTGTTTTTT. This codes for CASSFLLRDSGNEKLFF.

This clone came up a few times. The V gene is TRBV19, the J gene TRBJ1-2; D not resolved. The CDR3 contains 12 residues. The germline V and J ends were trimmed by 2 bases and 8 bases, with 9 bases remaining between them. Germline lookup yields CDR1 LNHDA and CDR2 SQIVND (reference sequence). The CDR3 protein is CASSIPTRGYTF. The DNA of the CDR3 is TGTGCCAGTAGTATACCGACGAGGGGCTACACCTTC.

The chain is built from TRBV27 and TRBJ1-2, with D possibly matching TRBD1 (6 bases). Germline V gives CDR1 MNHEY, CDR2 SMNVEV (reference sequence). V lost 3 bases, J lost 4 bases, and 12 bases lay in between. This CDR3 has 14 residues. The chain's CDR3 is CASSLRGAGYGYTF. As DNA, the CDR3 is TGTGCCAGCAGTTTGAGGGGGGCGGGCTATGGCTACACCTTC.

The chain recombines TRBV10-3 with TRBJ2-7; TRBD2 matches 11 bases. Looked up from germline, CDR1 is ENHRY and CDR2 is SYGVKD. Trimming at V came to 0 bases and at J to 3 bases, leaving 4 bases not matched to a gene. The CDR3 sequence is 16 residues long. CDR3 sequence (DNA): TGTGCCATCAGTGAGTCCCTCCTAGCGGGGGGCTACGAGCAGTACTTC. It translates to CAISESLLAGGYEQYF.

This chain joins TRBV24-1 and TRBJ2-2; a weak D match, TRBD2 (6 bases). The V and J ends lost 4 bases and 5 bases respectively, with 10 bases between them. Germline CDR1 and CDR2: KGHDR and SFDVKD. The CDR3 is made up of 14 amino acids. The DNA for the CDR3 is TGTGCCACCAGTGACCCGACTAGTACCGGGGAGCTGTTTTTT. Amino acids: CATSDPTSTGELFF.

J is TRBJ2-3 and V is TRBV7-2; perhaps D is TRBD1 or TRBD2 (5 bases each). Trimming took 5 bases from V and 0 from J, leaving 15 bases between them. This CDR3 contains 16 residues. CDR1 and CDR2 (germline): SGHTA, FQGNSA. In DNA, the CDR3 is TGTGCCAGCAGCCCTTCAGGGACCGTGAGCACAGATACGCAGTATTTT. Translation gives CASSPSGTVSTDTQYF.

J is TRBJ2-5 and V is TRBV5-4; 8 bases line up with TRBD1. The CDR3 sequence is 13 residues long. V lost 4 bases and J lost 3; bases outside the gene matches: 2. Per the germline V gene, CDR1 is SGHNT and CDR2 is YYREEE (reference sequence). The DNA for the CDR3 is TGTGCCAGCAGCCAGGACAGGGAAGAGACCCAGTACTTC. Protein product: CASSQDREETQYF.

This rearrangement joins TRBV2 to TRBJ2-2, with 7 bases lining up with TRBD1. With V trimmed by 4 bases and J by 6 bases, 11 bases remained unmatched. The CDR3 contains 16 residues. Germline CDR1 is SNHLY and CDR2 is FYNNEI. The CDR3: CASSGQTGWSAGELFF. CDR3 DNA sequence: TGTGCCAGCAGTGGGCAGACAGGGTGGTCGGCCGGGGAGCTGTTTTTT.

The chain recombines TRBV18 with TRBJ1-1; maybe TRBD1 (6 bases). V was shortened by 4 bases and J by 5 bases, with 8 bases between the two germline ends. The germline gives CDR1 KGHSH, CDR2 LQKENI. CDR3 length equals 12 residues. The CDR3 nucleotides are TGTGCCAGCTCACAAGGGGGTACTGAAGCTTTCTTT. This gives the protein CASSQGGTEAFF.